This passage covers 28 T cell receptor beta chains from one sample sequenced in a study of T cells in women clearing cervical HPV infection. Clones were read by immunoSEQ multiplex PCR, and TCRdb kept only the in-frame ones, dropping some. This sample lists about 33,000 clones; its ten largest clones have 1.7%. Source material: blood buffy coat. These receptors originate from a woman between 18 and 70 years old with a cervical HPV16 infection that either progressed to CIN3+ or cleared (not recorded which).

Remarks on this clone: The sequence runs out 3 residues before the end of the CDR3; the remainder is reconstructed from the germline J gene. The gene calls are TRBV20-1 and TRBJ2-1; TRBD2 aligns across 7 bases. With 8 bases clipped from V and 8 bases from J, the junction kept 3 bases outside the gene matches. The length of the CDR3 is 10 residues. Germline CDR1 reads DFQATT; CDR2 reads SNEGSKA (reference sequence). The sequenced part of the CDR3 DNA is TGCAGTCCCACTAGCGATGAG. Its translation: CSPTSDE. The CDR3 reads in full as CSPTSDEQFF.

Of note for this clone: The sequence runs out 3 residues before the end of the CDR3; the remainder is reconstructed from the germline J gene. The V gene is TRBV2, the J gene TRBJ2-7; 7 nucleotides match TRBD2. Germline CDR1 and CDR2: SNHLY and FYNNEI. The trim removed 5 bases at V and 4 bases at J, leaving 11 bases unmatched. The CDR3 spans 15 residues. The part of the CDR3 DNA that was read is TGTGCCAGCAGTAACCGGGACTATGGGTCGTACGAG. This encodes CASSNRDYGSYE. The whole CDR3 sequence reads CASSNRDYGSYEQYF.

Concerning this clone itself: The read finishes 3 residues shy of the CDR3 end, and the germline J gene is used to complete it. The chain recombines TRBV10-3 with TRBJ1-6; TRBD1 matches at 7 bases. This CDR3 contains 17 residues. Germline V gene lookup returns CDR1 ENHRY and CDR2 SYGVKD. V was pared by 5 bases and J by 0 bases, with 7 bases of the junction left unmatched. The chain's CDR3 is CAISPRDSSSYNSPLHF. The DNA read from the CDR3 is TGTGCCATCAGTCCCCGGGACAGCAGCTCCTATAATTCACCC.

With respect to this clone: Sequencing ends 3 residues short of the CDR3 end; the germline J gene provides the rest. This rearrangement joins TRBV5-6 to TRBJ1-2, with D uncertain. The CDR3 is 12 residues long. CDR1 SGHDT and CDR2 YYEEEE come from the germline V gene. The sequenced part of the CDR3 DNA is TGTGCCAGCAGCTCCCGGGGTTTAGGC. This translates into CASSSRGLG. The full CDR3 protein reads CASSSRGLGYTF.

A word on this clone: The read gets to within 3 residues of the CDR3 end, and the germline J gene fills in the rest. The V call is TRBV7-6, the J call TRBJ1-2; D unclear. This CDR3 contains 16 residues. Germline loops: CDR1 SGHVS, CDR2 FNYEAQ. V lost 2 bases and J lost 6, with 19 bases in between. CDR3 loop: CASSLRLREDLNGYTF. CDR3 DNA, as far as it was read: TGTGCCAGCAGCTTACGTCTCCGGGAGGACTTGAATGGC. Filled out from reference TRBV7-6 and TRBJ1-2, the complete variable domain reads GAGVSQSPRYKVTKRGQDVALRCDPISGHVSLYWYRQALGQGPEFLTYFNYEAQQDKSGLPNDRFSAERPEGSISTLTIQRTEQRDSAMYRCASSLRLREDLNGYTFGSGTRLTVV.

With regard to this clone: The observed sequence ends 3 residues before the CDR3 terminus, with the missing tail filled in from the germline J gene. The chain employs TRBV15 and TRBJ1-4, with D tentatively TRBD1 (5 bases). This CDR3 is built from 14 residues. V was cut by 0 bases and J by 4 bases, with 6 bases left in between. Germline V gives CDR1 LNHNV, CDR2 YYDKDF (reference sequence). The CDR3 reads CATSRDQGNEKLFF. The part of the CDR3 DNA that was read is TGTGCCACCAGCAGAGATCAGGGTAATGAAAAA.

As regards this clone: The read terminates 3 residues ahead of where the CDR3 ends, so the germline J gene completes it. The rearrangement joins TRBV13 to TRBJ2-7; maybe TRBD1 (6 bases). Germline CDR1 is PRHDT and CDR2 is FYEKMQ (reference sequence). The CDR3 consists of 16 residues. V lost 5 bases to trimming and J lost 4 bases, with 21 bases between them. CDR3 in amino acids: CASSPRRIGRGYEQYF. The DNA read from the CDR3 is TGTGCCAGCAGCCCCCGCCGAATAGGCAGGGGATACGAG.

As for this clone: Read coverage stops 3 residues before the CDR3 terminus; the germline J gene supplies the remainder. This chain joins TRBV9 and TRBJ2-3; a weak D match, TRBD2 (5 bases). Looked up from germline, CDR1 is SGDLS and CDR2 is YYNGEE. The V and J ends lost 0 bases and 3 bases respectively, with 14 bases between them. The CDR3 is made up of 16 amino acids. The sequenced part of the CDR3 DNA is TGTGCCAGCAGCGTAGATGACCTAGCCCTGACAGATACG. This encodes CASSVDDLALTDT. The entire CDR3 protein is CASSVDDLALTDTQYF.

Comment on this clone: The DNA ends 3 residues before the CDR3 does, and the rest of the CDR3 is filled in from the germline J gene. The V gene is TRBV7-2, the J gene TRBJ2-2; 7 bases align to TRBD1. This CDR3 has 15 residues. The ends lost 5 bases at V and 4 bases at J; junction bases unmatched: 7. CDR1 and CDR2 from the germline V gene are SGHTA and FQGNSA. CDR3 residues: CASSRRQGGTGELFF. The part of the CDR3 DNA that was read is TGTGCCAGCAGCAGAAGACAGGGTGGCACCGGGGAG.

As for this clone: The CDR3 is cut off 3 residues early in the read; its end comes from the germline J gene. The rearrangement uses TRBV20-1 and TRBJ1-2; a possible D gene is TRBD1 (6 bases). The germline V and J ends were trimmed by 1 base and 6 bases, with 27 bases remaining between them. The V gene's germline CDR1 is DFQATT and CDR2 SNEGSKA (reference sequence). The CDR3 is 18 amino acids. The CDR3 sequence: CSARGEGYWTVPKDGYTF. Incomplete CDR3 DNA: TGCAGTGCTAGAGGTGAGGGGTACTGGACAGTACCCAAGGATGGC.

With respect to this clone: With the read ending 3 residues before the CDR3 end, the germline J gene is used to fill in that end. This chain links TRBV5-6 with TRBJ2-4, with D hard to call. Germline values: CDR1 SGHDT, CDR2 YYEEEE. This CDR3 comprises 13 residues. This CDR3 reads CASSHTANYGQYF. Incomplete CDR3 DNA: TGTGCCAGCAGTCATACCGCTAACTATGGT. Full variable domain (rest looked up from reference TRBV5-6 and TRBJ2-4): DAGVTQSPTHLIKTRGQQVTLRCSPKSGHDTVSWYQQALGQGPQFIFQYYEEEERQRGNFPDRFSGHQFPNYSSELNVNALLLGDSALYLCASSHTANYGQYFGAGTRLSVL.

Concerning this clone: The read comes to an end 3 residues before the CDR3 does, leaving the germline J gene to fill in the end. The rearrangement joins TRBV5-6 to TRBJ2-3; D ambiguous. V was clipped by 4 bases and J by 3 bases, with 9 bases between them. The CDR3 is made up of 13 amino acids. The germline CDR1 and CDR2 sequences are SGHDT and YYEEEE. CDR3 sequence reads: CASSLDSTDTQYF. Incomplete CDR3 DNA: TGTGCCAGCAGCCTAGATTCGACAGATACG.

As for this clone: The read finishes 3 residues shy of the CDR3 end, and the germline J gene is used to complete it. The chain links TRBV28 to TRBJ2-5, with TRBD1 matching over 8 bases. Per germline, CDR1 MDHEN and CDR2 SYDVKM. There are 13 residues in the CDR3. Trimming removed 6 bases from V and 1 base from J; junction bases left unmatched: 1. The CDR3 loop reads CASRDRGQETQYF. The sequenced part of the CDR3 DNA is TGTGCCAGCAGAGACAGGGGCCAAGAGACC. The whole variable domain, filled in from reference TRBV28 and TRBJ2-5, reads DVKVTQSSRYLVKRTGEKVFLECVQDMDHENMFWYRQDPGLGLRLIYFSYDVKMKEKGDIPEGYSVSREKKERFSLILESASTNQTSMYLCASRDRGQETQYFGPGTRLLVL.

With respect to this clone: The CDR3 end lies 3 residues beyond the end of the read and is filled in from the germline J gene. The chain links TRBV27 to TRBJ2-7; 7 nucleotides agree with TRBD2. From germline, CDR1 is MNHEY and CDR2 SMNVEV (reference sequence). Trimming took 2 bases from V and 5 from J; bases not matched to a gene: 0. This CDR3 has 12 residues. The sequenced part of the CDR3 DNA is TGTGCCAGCAGTTTAGGGGGGGACGAG. It specifies CASSLGGDE. The complete CDR3 reads CASSLGGDEQYF.

As to this clone: The read is 3 residues too short to cover the CDR3 end, so that end is filled in from the germline J gene. The V gene is TRBV29-1, the J gene TRBJ2-3; 10 positions agree with TRBD2. This CDR3 region has 14 residues. J gave up 6 bases and V 3 bases, and 6 bases lay outside the gene matches. Germline loops: CDR1 SQVTM, CDR2 ANQGSEA. CDR3 DNA (partial): TGCAGCGTTGACGAGCGGGGGGGCCCCGATACG. This sequence encodes CSVDERGGPDT. From start to end, the CDR3 is CSVDERGGPDTQYF.

In the case of this clone: The CDR3 end lies 3 residues beyond the end of the read and is filled in from the germline J gene. The genes are TRBV7-3 and TRBJ1-2; D is possibly TRBD1 (6 bases). Germline CDR1 SGHTA, CDR2 FQGTGA. The CDR3 is 15 amino acids. V gave up 3 bases and J gave up 3 bases, with 14 bases separating them. The CDR3: CASSFGPGADYGYTF. CDR3 DNA (partial): TGTGCCAGCAGCTTCGGACCAGGGGCAGACTATGGC.

About this clone: The read halts 3 residues ahead of the CDR3 end, with the missing end drawn from the germline J gene. The chain couples TRBV19 to TRBJ2-4, with TRBD1 identical over 9 bases. Germline V gives CDR1 LNHDA, CDR2 SQIVND (reference sequence). CDR3 length: 17 residues. The CDR3 DNA, read in part, is TGTGCCAGTAGTATTTTGGGACAGGGCCCGATTTTCTATGGT. This sequence encodes CASSILGQGPIFYG. The CDR3 as a whole reads CASSILGQGPIFYGQYF.

To note about this clone: The read is 3 residues too short to cover the CDR3 end, so that end is filled in from the germline J gene. The gene calls are TRBV7-3 and TRBJ2-3; the D gene is possibly TRBD2 (5 bases). Germline CDR1 reads SGHTA; CDR2 reads FQGTGA. The V end lost 3 bases, the J end lost 0 bases, and 10 bases lay between the germline ends. The CDR3 consists of 15 residues. CDR3 DNA (partial): TGTGCCAGCAGCTTTAGCGCCCAAAGCACAGATACG. Translating it yields CASSFSAQSTDT. The whole CDR3 protein reads CASSFSAQSTDTQYF.

Of note for this clone: The CDR3 end is not reached by the read, which stops 3 residues before it; the germline J gene fills it in. The chain recombines TRBV5-3 with TRBJ2-4; the match to TRBD1 covers 7 bases. TRBV5-3 is an ORF, and what it does is uncertain. CDR3 length equals 12 residues. CDR3 bases read: TGTGCCAGAAGCCCCGGACAGGCCGTT. It codes for CARSPGQAV. The CDR3 in its entirety is CARSPGQAVQYF.

Regarding this clone: The read falls 3 residues short of the CDR3 end, and the missing part is taken from the germline J gene. V gene TRBV19 combines with J gene TRBJ2-3; D call uncertain. CDR1 and CDR2 from the germline V gene are LNHDA and SQIVND (reference sequence). The CDR3 has 12 amino acids. Incomplete CDR3 DNA: TGTGCCAGTAGTACCTATTTAGGGCCG. Protein product: CASSTYLGP. The entire CDR3 protein is CASSTYLGPQYF. The whole variable domain, remainder taken from reference TRBV19 and TRBJ2-3, is DGGITQSPKYLFRKEGQNVTLSCEQNLNHDAMYWYRQDPGQGLRLIYYSQIVNDFQKGDIAEGYSVSREKKESFPLTVTSAQKNPTAFYLCASSTYLGPQYFGPGTRLTVL.

CDR3 sequence: CASSLGRTANYGQYF. The part of the CDR3 DNA that was read is TGTGCCAGCAGCTTAGGGAGGACAGCTAACTATGGT. The J gene is TRBJ2-4, the V gene TRBV7-8; a possible D gene is TRBD1 (6 bases). The read terminates 3 residues before the CDR3 end, so the remaining end is supplied by the germline J gene. The CDR3 sequence is 15 residues long. Germline loops: CDR1 SGHVS, CDR2 FQNEAQ.

Concerning this clone: The read gets to within 3 residues of the CDR3 end, and the germline J gene fills in the rest. The chain employs TRBV10-3 and TRBJ1-2; D remains unclear. This CDR3 spans 15 amino acids. Germline V CDR1 and CDR2: ENHRY, SYGVKD. CDR3 bases read: TGTGCAACCAGAGAGGTAGAGAGCGGGGTTAATGAC. As protein: CATREVESGVND. The full-length CDR3 reads as CATREVESGVNDYTF.

With respect to this clone: Coverage ceases 3 residues before the CDR3 finishes, and the germline J gene fills in the end. The V and J genes are TRBV10-3 and TRBJ2-3, with 7 bases aligning to TRBD1. This CDR3 comprises 15 residues. Germline loops: CDR1 ENHRY, CDR2 SYGVKD. V was clipped by 0 bases and J by 1 base; unmatched bases: 1. CDR3 residues: CAISESGQRTDTQYF. Incomplete CDR3 DNA: TGTGCCATCAGTGAGTCGGGACAGCGCACAGATACG.

As concerns this clone: The sequenced fragment ends 3 residues before the CDR3 boundary, so the rest is inferred from the germline J gene. The V call is TRBV7-9, the J call TRBJ2-2, with D unclear. Trimming shortened V by 5 bases and J by 2 bases, and 9 bases separated the two germline ends. Per the germline V gene, CDR1 is SEHNR and CDR2 is FQNEAQ (reference sequence). The CDR3 is 14 amino acids. CDR3 DNA, as far as it was read: TGTGCCAGCAGCCCTAGAACTAACACCGGGGAG. Translated: CASSPRTNTGE. From start to end, the CDR3 is CASSPRTNTGELFF.

In regard to this clone: Read sequence stops 3 residues before the CDR3 end, and the germline J gene provides the missing end. The V call is TRBV19, the J call TRBJ1-2, with a possible D match to TRBD1 (6 bases). Deletions cut 0 bases from V and 7 bases from J, with 12 bases between. CDR1 is LNHDA and CDR2 is SQIVND in the germline V gene (reference sequence). CDR3 length: 14 residues. The sequenced CDR3 bases are TGTGCCAGTAGTATAGATGGGGGCCTTGGTGGC. Its translation: CASSIDGGLGG. The full CDR3 protein is CASSIDGGLGGYTF.

As to this clone: The read terminates 3 residues before the CDR3 end, so the remaining end is supplied by the germline J gene. The chain has TRBV7-9 and TRBJ1-6, with D perhaps TRBD1 (6 bases). Germline loops: CDR1 SEHNR, CDR2 FQNEAQ (reference sequence). The CDR3 is made up of 15 amino acids. The V gene lost 0 bases and the J gene lost 6 bases, with 9 bases spanning the gap. The CDR3 here is CASSLADRSNSPLHF. The part of the CDR3 DNA that was read is TGTGCCAGCAGCTTAGCCGACAGGAGTAATTCACCC. The full variable domain, with the rest looked up from reference TRBV7-9 and TRBJ1-6, is DTGVSQNPRHKITKRGQNVTFRCDPISEHNRLYWYRQTLGQGPEFLTYFQNEAQLEKSRLLSDRFSAERPKGSFSTLEIQRTEQGDSAMYLCASSLADRSNSPLHFGNGTRLTVT.

A note on this clone: The CDR3 goes on 3 residues after the read ends, and that part is filled in from the germline J gene. The rearrangement links TRBV2 to TRBJ1-2, with 9 nucleotides matching TRBD1. Germline V gene lookup returns CDR1 SNHLY and CDR2 FYNNEI. The CDR3 extends over 16 amino acids. Here the CDR3 reads CASSETGTGLTDTYTF. The DNA read from the CDR3 is TGTGCCAGCAGTGAGACCGGGACAGGGTTAACAGATACC.

Points on this clone: Read coverage stops 3 residues before the CDR3 terminus; the germline J gene supplies the remainder. The chain joins TRBV5-6 to TRBJ2-3; possibly TRBD2 for D (6 bases). This CDR3 comprises 15 residues. CDR1 is SGHDT and CDR2 is YYEEEE in the germline V gene. The covered CDR3 bases are TGTGCCAGCAGTGGGCCTGGGGGGTTCGGGGAGACG. Translation gives CASSGPGGFGET. The entire CDR3 sequence reads CASSGPGGFGETQYF.